This note documents a single T cell receptor (beta chain) sequence. Its antigen is not known. The read finishes 3 residues shy of the CDR3 end, and the germline J gene is used to complete it. These data are taken from a study of T cells in women clearing cervical HPV infection. Findings and limits, study-wide: CIN3+ cases had significantly higher TCR richness than controls; evenness did not differ. TRBV6-7 abundance was lower in cases than controls (approximately 0.11% versus 0.16%).

Per the germline V gene, CDR1 is SNHLY and CDR2 is FYNNEI. The CDR3 is made up of 14 amino acids. The junction had 3 bases not matched to a gene; V was cut back by 4 bases and J by 7 bases. Assay used: immunoSEQ multiplex PCR; TCRdb lists only in-frame clones, some missing. This repertoire includes fewer than 50,000 clones. The sequencing input was blood buffy coat. The chain joins TRBV2 to TRBJ1-4; 10 bases agree with TRBD1. This TCR was recovered from a woman between 18 and 69 years old with a cervical HPV16 infection that either progressed to CIN3+ or cleared (not recorded which). The sequenced part of the CDR3 DNA is TGTGCCAGCAGTGGCGGGACAGGGGCTGAAAAA. It specifies CASSGGTGAEK. The full-length CDR3 reads as CASSGGTGAEKLFF. The full variable domain, with the rest looked up from reference TRBV2 and TRBJ1-4, is EPEVTQTPSHQVTQMGQEVILRCVPISNHLYFYWYRQILGQKVEFLVSFYNNEISEKSEIFDDQFSVERPDGSNFTLKIRSTKLEDSAMYFCASSGGTGAEKLFFGSGTQLSVL.